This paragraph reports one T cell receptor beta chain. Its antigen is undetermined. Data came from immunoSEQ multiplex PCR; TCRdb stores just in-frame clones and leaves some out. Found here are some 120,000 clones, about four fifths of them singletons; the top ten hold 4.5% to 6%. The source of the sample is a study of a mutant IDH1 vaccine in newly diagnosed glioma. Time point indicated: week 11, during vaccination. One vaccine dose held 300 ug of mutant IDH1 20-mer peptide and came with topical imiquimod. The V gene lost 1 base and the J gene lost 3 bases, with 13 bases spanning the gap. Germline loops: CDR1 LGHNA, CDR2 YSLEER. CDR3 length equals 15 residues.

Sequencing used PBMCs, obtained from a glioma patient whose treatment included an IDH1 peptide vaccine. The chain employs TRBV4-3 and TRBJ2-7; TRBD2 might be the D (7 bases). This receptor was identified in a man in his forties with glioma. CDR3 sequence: CASSQGAGAGYEQYF. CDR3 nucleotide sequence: TGCGCCAGCAGCCAAGGGGCGGGGGCAGGCTACGAGCAGTACTTC.